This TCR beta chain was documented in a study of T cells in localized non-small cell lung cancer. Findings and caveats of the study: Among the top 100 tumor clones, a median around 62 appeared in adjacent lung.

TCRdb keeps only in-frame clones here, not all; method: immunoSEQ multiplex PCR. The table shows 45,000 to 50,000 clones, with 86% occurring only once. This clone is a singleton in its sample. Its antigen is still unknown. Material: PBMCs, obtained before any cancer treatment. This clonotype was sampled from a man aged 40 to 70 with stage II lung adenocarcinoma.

The CDR3 here is CASSYSRGDTQYF. CDR3 in DNA: TGTGCCAGCAGTTACTCGAGGGGCGATACGCAGTATTTT. The rearrangement links TRBV6-5 to TRBJ2-3; D is tentatively TRBD1 or TRBD2 (5 bases each). Between the trimmed V and J ends, which lost 0 bases and 6 bases, there was a span of 7 bases. From germline, CDR1 is MNHEY and CDR2 SVGAGI. The CDR3 loop spans 13 amino acids.